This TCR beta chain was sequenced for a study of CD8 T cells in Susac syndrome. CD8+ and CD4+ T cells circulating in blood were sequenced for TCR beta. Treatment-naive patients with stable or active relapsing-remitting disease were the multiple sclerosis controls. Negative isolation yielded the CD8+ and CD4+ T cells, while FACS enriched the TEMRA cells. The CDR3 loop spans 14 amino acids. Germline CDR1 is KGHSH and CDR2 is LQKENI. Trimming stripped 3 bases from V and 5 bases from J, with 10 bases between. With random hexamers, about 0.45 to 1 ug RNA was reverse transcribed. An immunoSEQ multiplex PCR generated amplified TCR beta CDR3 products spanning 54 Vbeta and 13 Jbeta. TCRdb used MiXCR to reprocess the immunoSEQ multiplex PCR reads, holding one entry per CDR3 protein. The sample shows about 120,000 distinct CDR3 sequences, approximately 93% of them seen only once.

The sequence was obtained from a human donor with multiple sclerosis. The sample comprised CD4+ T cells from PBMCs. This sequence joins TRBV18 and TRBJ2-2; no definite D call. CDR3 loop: CASSPLPRTGELFF. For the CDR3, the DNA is TGTGCCAGCTCACCCCTCCCTCGAACCGGGGAGCTGTTTTTT.